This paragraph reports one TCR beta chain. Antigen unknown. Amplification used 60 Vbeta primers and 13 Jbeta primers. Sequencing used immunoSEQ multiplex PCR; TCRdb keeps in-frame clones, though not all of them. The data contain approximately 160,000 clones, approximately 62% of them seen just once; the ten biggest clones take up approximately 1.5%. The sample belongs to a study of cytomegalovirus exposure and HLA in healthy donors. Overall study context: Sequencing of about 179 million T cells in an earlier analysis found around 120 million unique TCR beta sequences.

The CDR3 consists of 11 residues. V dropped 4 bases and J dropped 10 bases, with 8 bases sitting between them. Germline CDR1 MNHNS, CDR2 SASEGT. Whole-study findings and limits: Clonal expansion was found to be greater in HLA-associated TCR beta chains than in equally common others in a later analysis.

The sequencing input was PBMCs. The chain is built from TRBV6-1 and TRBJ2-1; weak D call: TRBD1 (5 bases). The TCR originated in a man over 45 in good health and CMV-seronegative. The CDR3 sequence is CASSAGYEQFF. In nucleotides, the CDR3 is TGTGCCAGCAGTGCAGGGTACGAGCAGTTCTTC.